This TCR beta chain was captured by sequencing in a study of T cell changes during pregnancy in multiple sclerosis. Libraries were prepared by immunoSEQ multiplex PCR; TCRdb keeps only in-frame clonotypes and omits some of them. The table records about 46,000 clones, 93% of them present only once. There are 13 residues in the CDR3. The V gene's germline CDR1 is MGHRA and CDR2 YSYEKL. The J segment lost 5 bases and the V segment lost 6 bases, leaving 6 bases of the junction unmatched. The chain has TRBV4-1 and TRBJ2-5; 7 bases are a match to TRBD2. Sequences were derived from CD8+ T cells from peripheral blood mononuclear cells, sampled after pregnancy. The sequence was collected from a female donor with multiple sclerosis, enrolled in a pregnancy study. CDR3 loop: CASRSGLEETQYF. CDR3 DNA sequence: TGCGCCAGCAGATCAGGACTAGAGGAGACCCAGTACTTC.